The rows below give T cell receptor beta chains drawn from one sample of a study of siplizumab effects on memory and regulatory T cells. The assay was immunoSEQ multiplex PCR, and TCRdb's table has in-frame clones only and misses some. The sample has 15,000 to 20,000 clones; 40% to 60% are singletons. Their cognate antigens are unknown. The sequenced material came from CFSE-low (dividing) CD4+ T cells sorted from an allogeneic mixed lymphocyte reaction. These receptors originate from a human donor in good health; the cells came from an allogeneic mixed lymphocyte reaction. The CDR3 runs from the conserved cysteine through the conserved F or W. The D gene is left open where the match is weak. Size values are once, few and many counts, or a class for expanded clones, and some rows have none.

size: .
D: TRBD1
V: TRBV5-1
J: TRBJ1-1
CDR3: CASSAQGARAFF
DNA: TGCGCCAGCTCGGCACAGGGGGCTAGAGCTTTCTTT

size: .
D: .
V: TRBV9
J: TRBJ2-3
CDR3: CASSVDGGDTQYF
DNA: TGTGCCAGCAGCGTAGATGGCGGAGATACGCAGTATTTT

size: few
D: TRBD1
V: TRBV6-5
J: TRBJ2-7
CDR3: CASSLQGSSWNEQYF
DNA: TGTGCCAGCAGTTTACAGGGGTCGTCTTGGAACGAGCAGTACTTC

size: .
D: .
V: TRBV5-4
J: TRBJ2-4
CDR3: CASSFSADQNIQYF
DNA: TGTGCCAGCAGCTTCTCCGCCGACCAAAACATTCAGTACTTC

size: .
D: .
V: TRBV6-1
J: TRBJ1-5
CDR3: CASSEPGINQPQHF
DNA: TGTGCCAGCAGTGAACCAGGGATAAATCAGCCCCAGCATTTT

size: .
D: TRBD1
V: TRBV7-4
J: TRBJ1-1
CDR3: CASSLDTGGTAFF
DNA: TGTGCCAGCAGCTTAGACACAGGGGGGACGGCTTTCTTT

size: .
D: .
V: TRBV28
J: TRBJ2-1
CDR3: CASSLAASGGLPNEQFF
DNA: TGTGCCAGCAGTTTAGCGGCGTCAGGCGGGCTACCGAATGAGCAGTTCTTC

size: .
D: TRBD1
V: TRBV6-1
J: TRBJ1-1
CDR3: CASVRDSTTEAFF
DNA: TGTGCCAGCGTTCGGGACAGCACCACTGAAGCTTTCTTT

size: medium-sized
D: .
V: TRBV28
J: TRBJ2-7
CDR3: CASSSASGYRDEQYF
DNA: TGTGCCAGCAGTTCGGCTTCAGGGTACAGGGACGAGCAGTACTTC

size: .
D: .
V: TRBV9
J: TRBJ2-7
CDR3: CASSVEVRAGEQYF
DNA: TGTGCCAGCAGCGTAGAAGTCAGGGCGGGGGAGCAGTACTTC

size: .
D: TRBD2
V: TRBV9
J: TRBJ2-3
CDR3: CASSVSGGPIADTQYF
DNA: TGTGCCAGCAGCGTGAGCGGGGGCCCCATCGCAGATACGCAGTATTTT

size: .
D: TRBD1
V: TRBV7-2
J: TRBJ2-1
CDR3: CASSLDRGDEQFF
DNA: TGTGCCAGCAGCTTAGACAGGGGGGATGAGCAGTTCTTC

size: .
D: .
V: TRBV18
J: TRBJ2-7
CDR3: CASSPARGGEQYF
DNA: TGTGCCAGCTCACCAGCCAGGGGGGGCGAGCAGTACTTC

size: .
D: .
V: TRBV4-3
J: TRBJ1-1
CDR3: CASSQDPGGAEGPEAFF
DNA: TGCGCCAGCAGCCAAGATCCGGGGGGCGCGGAGGGCCCTGAAGCTTTCTTT

size: .
D: .
V: TRBV5-1
J: TRBJ2-3
CDR3: CASSLAQASDTQYF
DNA: TGCGCCAGCAGCTTGGCGCAGGCCTCAGATACGCAGTATTTT

size: few
D: .
V: TRBV25-1
J: TRBJ2-1
CDR3: CASSRTDNEQFF
DNA: TGTGCCAGCAGTCGAACCGACAATGAGCAGTTCTTC

size: few
D: TRBD1
V: TRBV10-3
J: TRBJ2-5
CDR3: CAISSGTAWETQYF
DNA: TGTGCCATCTCCTCTGGGACAGCATGGGAGACCCAGTACTTC

size: .
D: TRBD1
V: TRBV5-4
J: TRBJ2-5
CDR3: CASSVTGYETQYF
DNA: TGTGCCAGCAGCGTGACAGGGTACGAGACCCAGTACTTC

size: .
D: .
V: TRBV29-1
J: TRBJ1-1
CDR3: CSVDGGGTEAFF
DNA: TGCAGCGTTGACGGGGGAGGGACTGAAGCTTTCTTT

size: few
D: TRBD2
V: TRBV5-1
J: TRBJ2-3
CDR3: CASRVEVLGGVDTQYF
DNA: TGCGCCAGCAGGGTGGAAGTACTCGGGGGGGTAGATACGCAGTATTTT

size: few
D: .
V: TRBV4-3
J: TRBJ1-2
CDR3: CASSQDFRGGYTF
DNA: TGCGCCAGCAGCCAAGATTTCCGGGGGGGCTACACCTTC

size: few
D: .
V: TRBV29-1
J: TRBJ1-1
CDR3: CSVGPINAFF
DNA: TGCAGCGTTGGACCCATAAACGCTTTCTTT

size: .
D: .
V: TRBV18
J: TRBJ1-5
CDR3: CASSPKGQSNQPQHF
DNA: TGTGCCAGCTCACCAAAGGGGCAGAGCAATCAGCCCCAGCATTTT

size: medium-sized
D: TRBD2
V: TRBV5-1
J: TRBJ2-3
CDR3: CASSPGTSSTITDTQYF
DNA: TGCGCCAGCAGCCCGGGGACTAGCAGTACGATCACAGATACGCAGTATTTT

size: .
D: .
V: TRBV6-6
J: TRBJ1-4
CDR3: CASSYWGGEKLFF
DNA: TGTGCCAGCAGTTACTGGGGGGGAGAAAAACTGTTTTTT

size: .
D: .
V: TRBV10-3
J: TRBJ1-4
CDR3: CAISDNLGKTNEKLFF
DNA: TGTGCCATCAGTGACAATCTTGGGAAAACTAATGAAAAACTGTTTTTT

size: .
D: .
V: TRBV11-1
J: TRBJ1-4
CDR3: CASSSRTATNEKLFF
DNA: TGTGCCAGCAGCTCCCGGACAGCAACTAATGAAAAACTGTTTTTT

size: .
D: .
V: TRBV6-6
J: TRBJ1-2
CDR3: CASTNDGTDYGYTF
DNA: TGTGCCAGCACCAACGACGGGACCGACTATGGCTACACCTTC

size: .
D: .
V: TRBV7-9
J: TRBJ1-3
CDR3: CASSLGPERVGNTIYF
DNA: TGTGCCAGCAGCCTAGGGCCGGAAAGAGTTGGAAACACCATATATTTT

size: few
D: TRBD2
V: TRBV7-7
J: TRBJ2-5
CDR3: CASSLGTSGVETQYF
DNA: TGTGCCAGCAGCTTAGGGACTAGCGGTGTAGAGACCCAGTACTTC

size: .
D: TRBD1
V: TRBV7-3
J: TRBJ1-1
CDR3: CASSPGWGTGMGTEAFF
DNA: TGTGCCAGCAGCCCCGGGTGGGGGACAGGGATGGGGACTGAAGCTTTCTTT

size: .
D: .
V: TRBV6-8
J: TRBJ1-2
CDR3: CATRWGYTF
DNA: TGTGCAACGCGTTGGGGCTACACCTTC

size: .
D: TRBD2
V: TRBV5-1
J: TRBJ2-1
CDR3: CATGAGGTSSYNEQFF
DNA: TGCGCCACTGGAGCGGGGGGGACGAGCTCCTACAATGAGCAGTTCTTC

size: .
D: .
V: TRBV28
J: TRBJ2-1
CDR3: CATFSLSARGYNEQFF
DNA: TGTGCCACTTTTTCTCTCAGTGCCCGGGGCTACAATGAGCAGTTCTTC

size: .
D: TRBD2
V: TRBV7-9
J: TRBJ2-3
CDR3: CASSYGTSTDTQYF
DNA: TGTGCCAGCAGCTACGGGACTAGTACAGATACGCAGTATTTT

size: .
D: .
V: TRBV21-1
J: TRBJ1-2
CDR3: CASSFSPNRTTTRGYTF
DNA: TGTGCCAGCAGCTTCTCCCCTAATCGGACCACCACGCGAGGCTACACCTTC

size: .
D: TRBD2
V: TRBV7-9
J: TRBJ2-5
CDR3: CASSLDSAGGIETQYF
DNA: TGTGCCAGCAGCTTGGATTCTGCGGGGGGGATCGAGACCCAGTACTTC

size: .
D: .
V: TRBV19
J: TRBJ2-7
CDR3: CASSIVTSPYEQYF
DNA: TGTGCCAGTAGTATCGTGACCAGTCCCTACGAGCAGTACTTC

size: .
D: .
V: TRBV7-3
J: TRBJ1-3
CDR3: CASALTQGNTIYF
DNA: TGTGCCAGCGCGCTAACACAAGGAAACACCATATATTTT

size: .
D: TRBD2
V: TRBV29-1
J: TRBJ2-3
CDR3: CSGGGGADTQYF
DNA: TGCAGCGGGGGCGGGGGGGCAGATACGCAGTATTTT

size: .
D: TRBD2
V: TRBV5-1
J: TRBJ2-1
CDR3: CASSLVLAGGHEQFF
DNA: TGCGCCAGCAGCTTGGTACTAGCGGGGGGGCACGAGCAGTTCTTC

size: .
D: .
V: TRBV28
J: TRBJ2-3
CDR3: CASSGGTDTQYF
DNA: TGTGCCAGCAGTGGAGGGACAGATACGCAGTATTTT

size: medium-sized
D: .
V: TRBV7-2
J: TRBJ1-3
CDR3: CASSPRTASSGNTIYF
DNA: TGTGCCAGCAGCCCCCGGACAGCTAGCTCTGGAAACACCATATATTTT

size: .
D: .
V: TRBV12-5
J: TRBJ2-1
CDR3: CASGLVLGGSYNEQFF
DNA: TGTGCTAGTGGTTTGGTACTGGGGGGCTCCTACAATGAGCAGTTCTTC

size: once
D: TRBD1
V: TRBV2
J: TRBJ2-7
CDR3: CASSPDRSTEQYF
DNA: TGTGCCAGCAGTCCGGACAGGTCTACCGAGCAGTACTTC

size: .
D: TRBD2
V: TRBV7-8
J: TRBJ2-3
CDR3: CASSLISGGSTDTQYF
DNA: TGTGCCAGCAGCCTCATAAGCGGGGGAAGCACAGATACGCAGTATTTT

size: .
D: .
V: TRBV7-3
J: TRBJ1-5
CDR3: CASSPQDSRSHQPQHF
DNA: TGTGCCAGCAGCCCCCAGGACAGTCGATCGCATCAGCCCCAGCATTTT

size: .
D: TRBD1
V: TRBV30
J: TRBJ2-7
CDR3: CAWSDSWDRDPYEQYF
DNA: TGTGCCTGGAGTGATTCCTGGGACAGGGACCCCTACGAGCAGTACTTC

size: .
D: .
V: TRBV4-3
J: TRBJ2-2
CDR3: CASRGTGELFF
DNA: TGCGCCAGCCGGGGAACCGGGGAGCTGTTTTTT

size: .
D: TRBD2
V: TRBV7-2
J: TRBJ2-7
CDR3: CASSLPWGGSSYEQYF
DNA: TGTGCCAGCAGCCTGCCTTGGGGGGGGAGCTCCTACGAGCAGTACTTC

size: .
D: .
V: TRBV7-7
J: TRBJ2-1
CDR3: CASSPTGVGAQFF
DNA: TGTGCCAGCAGCCCCACCGGGGTGGGGGCGCAGTTCTTC

size: .
D: TRBD2
V: TRBV10-3
J: TRBJ2-3
CDR3: CAISDSRGVVTQYF
DNA: TGTGCCATCAGCGACTCCCGGGGGGTTGTTACGCAGTATTTT

size: .
D: .
V: TRBV7-2
J: TRBJ1-1
CDR3: CASSLEGFGTEAFF
DNA: TGTGCCAGCAGCTTAGAAGGGTTTGGCACTGAAGCTTTCTTT

size: .
D: .
V: TRBV7-7
J: TRBJ2-5
CDR3: CASSPQGGVETQYF
DNA: TGTGCCAGCAGCCCGCAGGGGGGGGTGGAGACCCAGTACTTC